These 8 T cell receptor beta chains were sequenced from one sample in a study of T cells in Graves' hyperthyroidism and ophthalmopathy. RNA transcripts gave rise to amplified TCR beta CDR3 regions. TCR CDR3 regions were first amplified by RT-PCR with HTBI primers. Each CDR3 protein gets one entry after TCRdb re-called the multiplex PCR reads with MiXCR. Of some 510,000 distinct CDR3 sequences listed, less than 25% were seen once; the top ten hold about 30%. The sequenced sample consisted of blood. Source of these receptors: a man younger than 35 with Graves' hyperthyroidism.

Ten or more counts support this clonotype. The V and J genes are TRBV11-3 and TRBJ1-2; D is possibly TRBD1 (5 bases). The germline V and J ends were trimmed by 4 bases and 6 bases, with 15 bases remaining between them. Germline-derived CDR1 and CDR2 are SGHNT and YENEEA. The CDR3 covers 14 residues. The CDR3 is CASSSLVGENGYTF. The CDR3 DNA reads as TGTGCCAGCAGCTCCCTCGTAGGGGAGAATGGCTACACCTTC.

Many counts were recorded for this clonotype. The V call is TRBV4-2, the J call TRBJ1-3, with TRBD1 as a possible D gene (5 bases). Germline CDR1 LGHNA, CDR2 YNFKEQ. The CDR3 totals 12 residues. Trimming shortened V by 8 bases and J by 4 bases, and 9 bases separated the two germline ends. CDR3 protein: CASRPGGNTIYF. The DNA of the CDR3 is TGTGCCAGCCGGCCAGGGGGAAACACCATATATTTT.

This clonotype was detected many times. The CDR3 DNA reads TGTGCCAGCAGTTTAGAAGGCAGGGGAGAAAAACTGTTTTTT. It encodes CASSLEGRGEKLFF. This sequence joins TRBV28 and TRBJ1-4; TRBD1 might be the D (6 bases). V lost 2 bases to trimming and J lost 8 bases, with 12 bases between them. The CDR3 runs 14 residues. CDR1 is MDHEN and CDR2 is SYDVKM in the germline V gene.

This clonotype has a count of ten or more. J is TRBJ2-5 and V is TRBV11-2; D is uncertain. CDR3 length equals 14 residues. Germline CDR1 SGHAT, CDR2 FQNNGV. V was pared by 1 base and J by 0 bases, with 6 bases between. The CDR3 loop is CASSLGTYQETQYF. The CDR3 nucleotides read TGTGCCAGCAGCTTAGGGACGTACCAAGAGACCCAGTACTTC.

This clonotype was seen repeatedly, ten times or more. The chain uses TRBV20-1 and TRBJ1-5; TRBD1 aligns across 7 bases. The J segment lost 6 bases and the V segment lost 4 bases, leaving 6 bases of the junction unmatched. The germline V gene has CDR1 DFQATT and CDR2 SNEGSKA (reference sequence). The CDR3 contains 13 residues. The CDR3 nucleotides read TGCAGTGCTACTGACAGGGTTGCTCAGCCCCAGCATTTT. Amino acids: CSATDRVAQPQHF.

This clonotype was recorded many times. This chain joins TRBV20-1 and TRBJ1-5; TRBD1 matches 8 bases. With 6 bases clipped from V and 4 bases from J, the junction kept 11 bases outside the gene matches. The CDR3 contains 15 residues. Per the germline V gene, CDR1 is DFQATT and CDR2 is SNEGSKA (reference sequence). CDR3 bases: TGCAGTGCCCTGACGGACAGGGCATGGAATCAGCCCCAGCATTTT. This gives the protein CSALTDRAWNQPQHF.

CDR3: CASSDLGRGENQPQHF. The CDR3, as DNA: TGTGCCAGCAGTGACTTAGGCAGGGGTGAAAATCAGCCCCAGCATTTT. V gene TRBV2 combines with J gene TRBJ1-5, with D tentatively TRBD1 (6 bases). V dropped 3 bases and J dropped 4 bases, with 16 bases sitting between them. Germline CDR1 and CDR2: SNHLY and FYNNEI. CDR3 length: 16 residues.

Ten or more counts support this clonotype. This chain joins TRBV28 and TRBJ2-4; no clear D. The CDR3 has 14 amino acids. Trimming took 4 bases from V and 5 from J, leaving 12 bases between them. CDR1 and CDR2 from the germline V gene are MDHEN and SYDVKM. The CDR3, as DNA: TGTGCCAGCAGTTCTGGTGACACGGAAAACATTCAGTACTTC. It codes for CASSSGDTENIQYF.